Listed below are T cell receptor beta chains from one sample, sequenced in a study of T cell changes during pregnancy in multiple sclerosis. TCRdb's table, derived via immunoSEQ multiplex PCR, lists solely in-frame clones and lacks some. The sample includes about 60,000 clones, over 80% of them seen just once. Specimen: peripheral blood, collected in the first trimester of pregnancy. These receptors came from a female donor with multiple sclerosis, enrolled in a pregnancy study. The conserved cysteine and the conserved F or W are not part of the CDR3 here. Each record gives: clone size, J gene, V gene, CDR3 protein. A row's size may be missing; if present it is once, few, many or a size class.

clone size: -; J gene: TRBJ2-2; V gene: TRBV19; CDR3 protein: ASSLGQTNTGELF
clone size: -; J gene: TRBJ2-1; V gene: TRBV4-3; CDR3 protein: ASSQERELVGPF
clone size: -; J gene: TRBJ2-2; V gene: TRBV4-1; CDR3 protein: ASSQLIGGTGELF
clone size: -; J gene: TRBJ1-2; V gene: TRBV5-1; CDR3 protein: ASSLEQGDGYT
clone size: -; J gene: TRBJ2-5; V gene: TRBV19; CDR3 protein: ASSTKSGRETQY
clone size: -; J gene: TRBJ1-1; V gene: TRBV19; CDR3 protein: ASSSIRTANTEAF
clone size: -; J gene: TRBJ1-2; V gene: TRBV27; CDR3 protein: ASSPTAMTGVNYGYT
clone size: -; J gene: TRBJ2-1; V gene: TRBV9; CDR3 protein: ASSTLAGNPSSYNEQF
clone size: -; J gene: TRBJ1-5; V gene: TRBV28; CDR3 protein: ASSFGGGGSQPQH
clone size: -; J gene: TRBJ2-7; V gene: TRBV19; CDR3 protein: ASSRAPPYEQY
clone size: -; J gene: TRBJ1-5; V gene: TRBV27; CDR3 protein: ASSPDRVQPQH
clone size: -; J gene: TRBJ2-3; V gene: TRBV9; CDR3 protein: ASSVGLAVGESQY
clone size: -; J gene: TRBJ2-7; V gene: TRBV27; CDR3 protein: ASNTIRDRGHEQY
clone size: -; J gene: TRBJ1-1; V gene: TRBV12-5; CDR3 protein: ASGWDSAGSEAF
clone size: once; J gene: TRBJ2-1; V gene: TRBV7-3; CDR3 protein: ASSLTRMEYNEQF
clone size: -; J gene: TRBJ1-4; V gene: TRBV29-1; CDR3 protein: SVTERTGFSANEKLF
clone size: -; J gene: TRBJ2-7; V gene: TRBV6-6; CDR3 protein: ASSLGSAYEQY
clone size: -; J gene: TRBJ2-5; V gene: TRBV27; CDR3 protein: ASSFEAGRLETQY
clone size: -; J gene: TRBJ1-6; V gene: TRBV10-3; CDR3 protein: AIRSTGPNSPLH
clone size: -; J gene: TRBJ1-4; V gene: TRBV15; CDR3 protein: ATDRGGTNEKLF
clone size: -; J gene: TRBJ2-1; V gene: TRBV4-3; CDR3 protein: ASSRVQGEQF
clone size: -; J gene: TRBJ2-7; V gene: TRBV29-1; CDR3 protein: SVEGQGDSYEQY
clone size: -; J gene: TRBJ2-1; V gene: TRBV6-6; CDR3 protein: ASSYVSGDEQF
clone size: -; J gene: TRBJ2-1; V gene: TRBV11-1; CDR3 protein: ASSRMEGLDNEQF
clone size: -; J gene: TRBJ2-1; V gene: TRBV7-2; CDR3 protein: ASSQPKRDEQF
clone size: -; J gene: TRBJ1-4; V gene: TRBV5-1; CDR3 protein: ASREATGEKLF
clone size: -; J gene: TRBJ1-5; V gene: TRBV6-1; CDR3 protein: ASSEWGGSNQPQH
clone size: -; J gene: TRBJ2-7; V gene: TRBV19; CDR3 protein: ASSWTAVIRLDEQY
clone size: -; J gene: TRBJ2-7; V gene: TRBV5-1; CDR3 protein: ASSLEGNSYEQY
clone size: -; J gene: TRBJ2-7; V gene: TRBV2; CDR3 protein: ASRSTSGAYEQY
clone size: -; J gene: TRBJ1-4; V gene: TRBV5-4; CDR3 protein: ASSSRTGGAGEKLF
clone size: -; J gene: TRBJ2-5; V gene: TRBV7-9; CDR3 protein: ASSSTGTSGRVGETQY
clone size: -; J gene: TRBJ1-2; V gene: TRBV28; CDR3 protein: ASSPFPEVTYGYT
clone size: -; J gene: TRBJ2-1; V gene: TRBV12-5; CDR3 protein: ASGLVISGDGDEQF
clone size: -; J gene: TRBJ2-7; V gene: TRBV7-9; CDR3 protein: ASSLRQRPYEQY
clone size: -; J gene: TRBJ2-2; V gene: TRBV6-4; CDR3 protein: ASSASGTSATGELF
clone size: -; J gene: TRBJ2-2; V gene: TRBV11-3; CDR3 protein: ASRRQGQAGELF
clone size: -; J gene: TRBJ2-1; V gene: TRBV11-1; CDR3 protein: ASSSLVPEQF
clone size: -; J gene: TRBJ1-2; V gene: TRBV10-3; CDR3 protein: AISDRDYSYT